Here is one T cell receptor beta chain with its context. Its antigen is not known. The sample is drawn from a study of shared clonotypes between healthy human individuals. Study-level points and caveats: Several donors held approximately 5% of naive CD4 clonotypes in common.

Sequenced by immunoSEQ multiplex PCR; TCRdb stores in-frame clones only, minus some. The table records about 1 million clones, 60% to 80% of them present only once. Germline lookup yields CDR1 MDHEN and CDR2 SYDVKM. The CDR3 runs 15 residues. V lost 2 bases and J lost 3; bases outside the gene matches: 6. The V call is TRBV28, the J call TRBJ2-7; 8 positions match TRBD2. The TCR originated in a young man in good health. Sequencing was performed on memory CD4+ T cells sorted from blood. Subset given: CD45RA-negative fraction. This chain's CDR3 is CASSLAGGKGYEQYF. The DNA of the CDR3 is TGTGCCAGCAGTTTAGCGGGGGGAAAAGGCTACGAGCAGTACTTC.